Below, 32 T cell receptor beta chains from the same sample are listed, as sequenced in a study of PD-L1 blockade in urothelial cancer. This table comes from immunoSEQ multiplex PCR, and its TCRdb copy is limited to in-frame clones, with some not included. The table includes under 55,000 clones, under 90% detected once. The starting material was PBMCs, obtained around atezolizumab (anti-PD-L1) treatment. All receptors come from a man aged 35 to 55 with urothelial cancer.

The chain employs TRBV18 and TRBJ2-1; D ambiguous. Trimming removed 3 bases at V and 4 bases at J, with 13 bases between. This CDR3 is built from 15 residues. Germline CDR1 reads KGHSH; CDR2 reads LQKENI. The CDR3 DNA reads TGTGCCAGCTCACCCCCTGGCGGAAAGTACAATGAGCAGTTCTTC. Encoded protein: CASSPPGGKYNEQFF.

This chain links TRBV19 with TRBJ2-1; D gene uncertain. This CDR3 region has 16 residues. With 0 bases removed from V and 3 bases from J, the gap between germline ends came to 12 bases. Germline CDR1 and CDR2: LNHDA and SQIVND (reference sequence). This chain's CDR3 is CASSIEATRFYNEQFF. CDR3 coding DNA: TGTGCCAGTAGTATAGAAGCAACGAGGTTCTACAATGAGCAGTTCTTC.

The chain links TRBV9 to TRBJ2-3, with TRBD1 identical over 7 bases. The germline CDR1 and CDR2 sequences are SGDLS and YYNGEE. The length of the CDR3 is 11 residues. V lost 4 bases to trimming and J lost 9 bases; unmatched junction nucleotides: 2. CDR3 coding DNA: TGTGCCAGCAGCCCAGGGGGAACGCAGTATTTT. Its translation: CASSPGGTQYF.

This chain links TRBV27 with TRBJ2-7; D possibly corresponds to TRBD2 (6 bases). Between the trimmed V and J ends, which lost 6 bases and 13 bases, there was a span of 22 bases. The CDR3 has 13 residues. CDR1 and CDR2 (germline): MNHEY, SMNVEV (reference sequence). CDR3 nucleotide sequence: TGTGCCAGCAGCTACACCCTCGCAGCGGGTCTTTACTTC. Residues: CASSYTLAAGLYF.

CDR3 loop: CASSLDRQGRGDEQYF. As DNA, the CDR3 is TGTGCCAGCAGCTTAGATAGACAGGGCCGCGGGGACGAGCAGTACTTC. The chain uses TRBV7-8 and TRBJ2-7, with a possible D match to TRBD1 (7 bases). CDR3 length: 16 residues. Germline CDR1 and CDR2: SGHVS and FQNEAQ. The ends were cut back, 1 base at V and 5 bases at J, with 18 bases in the middle.

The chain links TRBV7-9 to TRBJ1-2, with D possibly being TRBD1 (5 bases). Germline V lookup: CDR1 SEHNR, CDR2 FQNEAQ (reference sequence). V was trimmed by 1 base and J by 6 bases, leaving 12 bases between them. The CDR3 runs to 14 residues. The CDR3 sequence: CASSLVAGINGYTF. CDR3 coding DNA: TGTGCCAGCAGCTTAGTGGCAGGGATTAATGGCTACACCTTC.

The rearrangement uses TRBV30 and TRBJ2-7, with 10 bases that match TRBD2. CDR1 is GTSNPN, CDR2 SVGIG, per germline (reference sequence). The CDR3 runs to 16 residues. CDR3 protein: CASTLGLAFYKDEQYF. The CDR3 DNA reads TGTGCTTCCACCCTGGGACTAGCGTTTTATAAGGACGAGCAGTACTTC. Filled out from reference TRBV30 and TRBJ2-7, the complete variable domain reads SQTIHQWPATLVQPVGSPLSLECTVEGTSNPNLYWYRQAAGRGLQLLFYSVGIGQISSEVPQNLSASRPQDRQFILSSKKLLLSDSGFYLCASTLGLAFYKDEQYFGPGTRLTVT.

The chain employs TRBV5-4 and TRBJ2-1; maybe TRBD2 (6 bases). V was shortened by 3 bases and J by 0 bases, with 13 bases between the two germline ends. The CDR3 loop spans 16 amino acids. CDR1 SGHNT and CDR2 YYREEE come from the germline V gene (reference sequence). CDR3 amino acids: CASSSKLGGSYNEQFF. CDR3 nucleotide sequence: TGTGCCAGCAGCTCAAAACTGGGGGGCTCCTACAATGAGCAGTTCTTC.

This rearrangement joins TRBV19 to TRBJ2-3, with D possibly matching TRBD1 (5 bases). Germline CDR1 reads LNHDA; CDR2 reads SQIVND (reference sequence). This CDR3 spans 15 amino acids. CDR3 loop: CAYLRGYPYTDTQYF. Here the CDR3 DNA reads TGTGCATACCTTAGGGGATATCCTTACACAGATACGCAGTATTTT. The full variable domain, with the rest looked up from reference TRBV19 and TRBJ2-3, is DGGITQSPKYLFRKEGQNVTLSCEQNLNHDAMYWYRQDPGQGLRLIYYSQIVNDFQKGDIAEGYSVSREKKESFPLTVTSAQKNPTAFYLCAYLRGYPYTDTQYFGPGTRLTVL.

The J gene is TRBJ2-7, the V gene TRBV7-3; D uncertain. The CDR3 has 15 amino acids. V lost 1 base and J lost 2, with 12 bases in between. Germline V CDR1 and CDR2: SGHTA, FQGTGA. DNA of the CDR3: TGTGCCAGCAGCTTAAACCCCGGGTCCGCCTACGAGCAGTACTTC. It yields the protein CASSLNPGSAYEQYF.

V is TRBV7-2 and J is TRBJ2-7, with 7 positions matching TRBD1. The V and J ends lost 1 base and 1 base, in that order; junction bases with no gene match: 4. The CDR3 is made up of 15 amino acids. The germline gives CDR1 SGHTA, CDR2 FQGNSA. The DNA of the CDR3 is TGTGCCAGCAGCTTAGACAGGGGTTGGTCCTACGAGCAGTACTTC. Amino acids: CASSLDRGWSYEQYF.

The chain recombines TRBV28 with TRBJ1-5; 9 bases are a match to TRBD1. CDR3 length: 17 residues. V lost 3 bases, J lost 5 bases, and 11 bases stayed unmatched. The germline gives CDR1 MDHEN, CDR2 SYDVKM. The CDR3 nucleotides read TGTGCCAGCAGTTTCCCCTCCCGGGACAGGGAGGATCAGCCCCAGCATTTT. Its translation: CASSFPSRDREDQPQHF.

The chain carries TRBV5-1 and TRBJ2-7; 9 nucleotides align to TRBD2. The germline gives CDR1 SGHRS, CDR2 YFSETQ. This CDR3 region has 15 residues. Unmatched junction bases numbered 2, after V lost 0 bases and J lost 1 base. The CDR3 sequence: CASSLAAGGSYEQYF. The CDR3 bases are TGCGCCAGCAGCTTGGCAGCGGGAGGTTCCTACGAGCAGTACTTC.

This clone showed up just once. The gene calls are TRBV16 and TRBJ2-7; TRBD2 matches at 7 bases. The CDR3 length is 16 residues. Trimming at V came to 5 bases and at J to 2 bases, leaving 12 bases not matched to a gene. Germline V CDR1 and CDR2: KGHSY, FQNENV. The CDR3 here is CASSSDWGGLPYEQYF. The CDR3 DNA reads TGTGCCAGCAGCTCTGATTGGGGGGGACTCCCCTACGAGCAGTACTTC. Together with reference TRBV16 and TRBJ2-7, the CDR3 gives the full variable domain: GEEVAQTPKHLVRGEGQKAKLYCAPIKGHSYVFWYQQVLKNEFKFLISFQNENVFDETGMPKERFSAKCLPNSPCSLEIQATKLEDSAVYFCASSSDWGGLPYEQYFGPGTRLTVT.

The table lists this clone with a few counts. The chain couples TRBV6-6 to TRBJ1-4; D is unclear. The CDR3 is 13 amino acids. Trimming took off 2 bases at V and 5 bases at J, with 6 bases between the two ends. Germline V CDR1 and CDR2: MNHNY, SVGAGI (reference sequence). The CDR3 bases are TGTGCCAGCAGTTACCGGTCCAATGAAAAACTGTTTTTT. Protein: CASSYRSNEKLFF.

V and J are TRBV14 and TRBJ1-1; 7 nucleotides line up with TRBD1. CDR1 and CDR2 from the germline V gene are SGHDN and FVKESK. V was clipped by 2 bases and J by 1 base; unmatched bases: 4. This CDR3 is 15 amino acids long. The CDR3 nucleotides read TGTGCCAGCAGCCAACCCCCAGGGGGGAACACTGAAGCTTTCTTT. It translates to CASSQPPGGNTEAFF.

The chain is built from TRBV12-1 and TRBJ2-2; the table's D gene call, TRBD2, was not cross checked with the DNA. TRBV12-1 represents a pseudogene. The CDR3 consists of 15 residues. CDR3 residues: CASSLCSGSRGELFF. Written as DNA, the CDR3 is TGTGCCAGCAGCCTTTGTAGCGGGAGTCGCGGGGAGCTGTTTTTT.

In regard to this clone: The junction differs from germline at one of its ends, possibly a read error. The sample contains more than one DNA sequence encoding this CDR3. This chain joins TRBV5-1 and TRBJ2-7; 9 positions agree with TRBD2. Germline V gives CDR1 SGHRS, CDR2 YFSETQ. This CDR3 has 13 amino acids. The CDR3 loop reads CASKASGMNEQYF. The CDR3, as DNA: TGCGCCAGCAAGGCTAGCGGGATGAACGAGCAGTATTTC.

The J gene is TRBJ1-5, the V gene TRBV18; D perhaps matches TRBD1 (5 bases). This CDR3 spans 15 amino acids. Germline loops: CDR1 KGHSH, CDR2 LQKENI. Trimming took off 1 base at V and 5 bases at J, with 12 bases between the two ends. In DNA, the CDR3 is TGTGCCAGCTCACCACTGGGGGGATGGGATCAGCCCCAGCATTTT. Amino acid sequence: CASSPLGGWDQPQHF.

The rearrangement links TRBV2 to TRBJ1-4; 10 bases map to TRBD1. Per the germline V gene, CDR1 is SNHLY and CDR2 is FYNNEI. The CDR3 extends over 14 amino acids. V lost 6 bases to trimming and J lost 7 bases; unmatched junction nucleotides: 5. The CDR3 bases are TGTGCCAGCAGGGCCGGGACAGGGGTTGAAAAACTGTTTTTT. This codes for CASRAGTGVEKLFF.

Written as DNA, the CDR3 is TGTGCCAGAAGCTTTTTGTTGGACAGGGGGCTATTTGGGGAAAAACTGTTTTTT. Its protein is CARSFLLDRGLFGEKLFF. The chain carries TRBV5-3 and TRBJ1-4; 11 nucleotides match TRBD1. TRBV5-3 is an open reading frame, and its role is uncertain. V gave up 2 bases and J gave up 8 bases; unmatched junction bases: 14. CDR3 length: 18 residues.

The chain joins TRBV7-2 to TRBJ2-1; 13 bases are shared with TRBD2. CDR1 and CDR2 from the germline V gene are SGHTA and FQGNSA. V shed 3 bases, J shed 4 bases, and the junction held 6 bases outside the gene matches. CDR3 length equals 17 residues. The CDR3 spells CASSFTSGGVPYNEQFF. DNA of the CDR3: TGTGCCAGCAGCTTTACTAGCGGGGGGGTCCCGTACAATGAGCAGTTCTTC.

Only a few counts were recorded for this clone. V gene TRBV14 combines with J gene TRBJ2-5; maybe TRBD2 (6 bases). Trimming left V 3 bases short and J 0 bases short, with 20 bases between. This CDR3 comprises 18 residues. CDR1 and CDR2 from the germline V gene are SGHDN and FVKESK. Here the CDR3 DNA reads TGTGCCAGCAGCCACCCTAAAAACCCCAGCGGGTACCAAGAGACCCAGTACTTC. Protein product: CASSHPKNPSGYQETQYF.

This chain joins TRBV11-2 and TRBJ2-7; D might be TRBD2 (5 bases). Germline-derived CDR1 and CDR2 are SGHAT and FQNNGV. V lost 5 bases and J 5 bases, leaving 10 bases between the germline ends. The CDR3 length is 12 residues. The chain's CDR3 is CASSGAENEQYF. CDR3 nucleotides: TGTGCCAGCAGCGGAGCGGAGAACGAGCAGTACTTC.

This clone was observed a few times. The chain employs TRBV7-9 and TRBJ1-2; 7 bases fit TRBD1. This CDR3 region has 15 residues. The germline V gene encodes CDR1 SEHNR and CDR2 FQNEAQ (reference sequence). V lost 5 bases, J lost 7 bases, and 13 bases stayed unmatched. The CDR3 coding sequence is TGTGCCAGCAGCCCACCACAGGGGTTGATGGGTGGCTACACCTTC. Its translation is CASSPPQGLMGGYTF.

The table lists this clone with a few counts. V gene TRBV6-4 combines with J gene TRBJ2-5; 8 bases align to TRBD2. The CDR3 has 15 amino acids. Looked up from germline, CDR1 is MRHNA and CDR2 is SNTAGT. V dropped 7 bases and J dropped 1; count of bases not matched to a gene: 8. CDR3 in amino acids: CASIRPSGSQETQYF. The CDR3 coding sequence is TGTGCCAGCATAAGGCCTAGCGGGTCCCAAGAGACCCAGTACTTC.

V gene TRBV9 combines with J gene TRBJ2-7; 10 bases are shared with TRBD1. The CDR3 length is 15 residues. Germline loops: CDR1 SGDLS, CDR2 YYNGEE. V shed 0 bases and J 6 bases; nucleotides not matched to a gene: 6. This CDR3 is CASSVAQTGGFEQYF. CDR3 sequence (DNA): TGTGCCAGCAGCGTAGCTCAGACAGGGGGCTTCGAGCAGTACTTC.

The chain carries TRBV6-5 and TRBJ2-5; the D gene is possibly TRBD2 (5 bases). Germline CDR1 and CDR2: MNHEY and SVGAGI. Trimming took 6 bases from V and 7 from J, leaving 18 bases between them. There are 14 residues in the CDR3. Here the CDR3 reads CASSPRVREGTQYF. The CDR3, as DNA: TGTGCCAGCAGCCCCCGGGTGAGGGAAGGGACCCAGTACTTC.

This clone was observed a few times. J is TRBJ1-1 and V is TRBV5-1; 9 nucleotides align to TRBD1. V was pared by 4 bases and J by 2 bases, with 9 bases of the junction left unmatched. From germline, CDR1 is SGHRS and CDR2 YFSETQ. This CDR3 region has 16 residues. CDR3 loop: CASSHVPGQGNTEAFF. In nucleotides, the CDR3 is TGCGCCAGCAGCCATGTCCCGGGACAGGGAAACACTGAAGCTTTCTTT. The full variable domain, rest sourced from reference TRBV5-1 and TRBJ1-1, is KAGVTQTPRYLIKTRGQQVTLSCSPISGHRSVSWYQQTPGQGLQFLFEYFSETQRNKGNFPGRFSGRQFSNSRSEMNVSTLELGDSALYLCASSHVPGQGNTEAFFGQGTRLTVV.

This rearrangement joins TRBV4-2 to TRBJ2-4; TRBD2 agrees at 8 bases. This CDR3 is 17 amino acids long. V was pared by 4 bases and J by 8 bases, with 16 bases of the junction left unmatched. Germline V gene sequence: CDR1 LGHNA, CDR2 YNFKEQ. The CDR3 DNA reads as TGTGCCAGCAGCCCCGTGGGAGGACGGGAGGGCCAAGACATTCAGTACTTC. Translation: CASSPVGGREGQDIQYF.

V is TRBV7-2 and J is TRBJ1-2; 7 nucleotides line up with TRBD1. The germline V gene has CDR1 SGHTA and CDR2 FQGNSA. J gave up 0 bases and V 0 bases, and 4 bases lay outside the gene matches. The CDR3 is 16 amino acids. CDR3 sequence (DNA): TGTGCCAGCAGCTTAGCGGAGCAGGGGGCTAACTATGGCTACACCTTC. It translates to CASSLAEQGANYGYTF. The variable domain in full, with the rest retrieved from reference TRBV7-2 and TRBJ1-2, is GAGVSQSPSNKVTEKGKDVELRCDPISGHTALYWYRQSLGQGLEFLIYFQGNSAPDKSGLPSDRFSAERTGGSVSTLTIQRTQQEDSAVYLCASSLAEQGANYGYTFGSGTRLTVV.

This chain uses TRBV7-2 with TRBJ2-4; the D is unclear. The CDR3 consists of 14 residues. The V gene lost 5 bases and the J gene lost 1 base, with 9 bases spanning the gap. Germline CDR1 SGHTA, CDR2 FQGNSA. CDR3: CASSLEKAKNIQYF. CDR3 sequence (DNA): TGTGCCAGCAGCCTGGAGAAGGCCAAAAACATTCAGTACTTC.